The next 30 T cell receptor beta chains were all read from a single sample in a study of blood T cell repertoires in COVID-19. Sequenced by immunoSEQ multiplex PCR; TCRdb stores in-frame clones only, minus some. The sample holds around 200,000 clones, 87% seen once. Input material: peripheral blood. These receptors originate from a woman between 18 and 29 years old who had recovered from COVID-19.

The chain joins TRBV29-1 to TRBJ2-1; D perhaps matches TRBD2 (7 bases). CDR1 and CDR2 from the germline V gene are SQVTM and ANQGSEA. The CDR3 contains 15 residues. Trimming stripped 2 bases from V and 4 bases from J, with 15 bases between. CDR3 loop: CSVESGTREYNEQFF. In DNA, the CDR3 is TGCAGCGTTGAAAGCGGGACACGAGAATACAATGAGCAGTTCTTC.

The rearrangement uses TRBV7-9 and TRBJ2-5, with D possibly matching TRBD2 (6 bases). The CDR3 totals 15 residues. Trimming took 7 bases from V and 0 from J, leaving 15 bases between them. Germline assignment: CDR1 SEHNR and CDR2 FQNEAQ (reference sequence). The CDR3: CASTGRGEDQETQYF. The DNA for the CDR3 is TGTGCCAGCACCGGAAGAGGGGAGGACCAAGAGACCCAGTACTTC.

The chain is built from TRBV7-3 and TRBJ2-2, with 8 bases aligning to TRBD2. Germline V gives CDR1 SGHTA, CDR2 FQGTGA. The CDR3 covers 16 residues. With V trimmed by 1 base and J by 3 bases, 4 bases remained unmatched. The CDR3 DNA follows: TGTGCCAGCAGCTTAAGGGAGACTAGCGACACCGGGGAGCTGTTTTTT. The encoded protein is CASSLRETSDTGELFF.

The genes are TRBV7-9 and TRBJ2-3, with D tentatively TRBD2 (6 bases). The CDR3 sequence is 16 residues long. Germline values: CDR1 SEHNR, CDR2 FQNEAQ (reference sequence). V was clipped by 7 bases and J by 2 bases, with 19 bases between them. In nucleotides, the CDR3 is TGTGCCAGCACCTTTCCCCCTGGGGGGAACACAGATACGCAGTATTTT. It is translated as CASTFPPGGNTDTQYF.

V and J are TRBV7-9 and TRBJ1-6; possibly TRBD1 for D (5 bases). The CDR3 covers 15 residues. V dropped 2 bases and J dropped 7 bases, with 12 bases sitting between them. Germline V gene data show CDR1 as SEHNR and CDR2 as FQNEAQ (reference sequence). The CDR3 here is CASSLQGAVNSPLHF. The CDR3 DNA follows: TGTGCCAGCAGCTTACAAGGGGCGGTAAATTCACCCCTCCACTTT.

This chain joins TRBV5-1 and TRBJ2-3; TRBD2 matches at 9 bases. In germline, CDR1 is SGHRS, CDR2 YFSETQ. Trimming cost V 2 bases and J 1 base; bases outside gene matches: 5. The length of the CDR3 is 16 residues. The CDR3 protein is CASSFYSGGRTDTQYF. The CDR3 coding sequence is TGCGCCAGCAGCTTTTATAGCGGGGGCCGCACAGATACGCAGTATTTT.

V is TRBV27 and J is TRBJ1-3, with unresolved D. There are 14 residues in the CDR3. Per germline, CDR1 MNHEY and CDR2 SMNVEV (reference sequence). Deletions cut 2 bases from V and 0 bases from J, with 5 bases between. This CDR3 reads CASSLGVSGNTIYF. The CDR3 nucleotides are TGTGCCAGCAGTTTAGGAGTCTCTGGAAACACCATATATTTT.

J is TRBJ2-3 and V is TRBV5-4; 12 bases line up with TRBD1. The J segment lost 6 bases and the V segment lost 1 base, leaving 6 bases of the junction unmatched. Germline V gives CDR1 SGHNT, CDR2 YYREEE (reference sequence). The CDR3 contains 16 residues. CDR3 sequence (DNA): TGTGCCAGCAGCTTGCGGGGGACAGGGGGCCCCGATACGCAGTATTTT. Amino acids: CASSLRGTGGPDTQYF.

The chain uses TRBV9 and TRBJ2-2; 11 bases align to TRBD2. This CDR3 is built from 15 residues. Trimming at V came to 0 bases and at J to 7 bases, leaving 2 bases not matched to a gene. From germline, CDR1 is SGDLS and CDR2 YYNGEE. The CDR3 bases are TGTGCCAGCAGCGTAGGGACTAGCGGGTTCGGGGAGCTGTTTTTT. Its protein is CASSVGTSGFGELFF.

The chain employs TRBV3-1 (or the pseudogene TRBV3-2) and TRBJ2-5; 9 bases match TRBD2. Germline-derived CDR1 and CDR2 are LGHDT and YNNKEL (reference sequence). V was pared by 2 bases and J by 4 bases, with 5 bases of the junction left unmatched. CDR3 length: 15 amino acids. The DNA of the CDR3 is TGTGCCAGCAGCCAACAGCGGGGGGCCCCAGAGACCCAGTACTTC. As protein: CASSQQRGAPETQYF.

The J gene is TRBJ2-1, the V gene TRBV4-1; D is uncertain. CDR1 and CDR2 from the germline V gene are MGHRA and YSYEKL. This CDR3 region has 12 residues. The V end was cut by 2 bases, the J end by 5 bases, with 4 bases between. The CDR3 loop reads CASSQNNNEQFF. The CDR3 DNA is TGCGCCAGCAGCCAAAACAACAATGAGCAGTTCTTC.

The chain combines TRBV7-4 with TRBJ1-5; D is perhaps TRBD1 (5 bases). The CDR3 loop spans 19 amino acids. The V gene lost 5 bases and the J gene lost 0 bases, with 23 bases spanning the gap. Germline CDR1 SGHVT, CDR2 SQSDAQ. CDR3 sequence reads: CASSRTGGAEFYSNQPQHF. DNA of the CDR3: TGTGCCAGCAGCAGAACGGGAGGGGCCGAATTTTATAGCAATCAGCCCCAGCATTTT.

The chain links TRBV24-1 to TRBJ2-2, with TRBD1 identical over 8 bases. The germline V gene has CDR1 KGHDR and CDR2 SFDVKD. The V and J ends lost 2 bases and 4 bases, in that order; junction bases with no gene match: 8. The CDR3 spans 17 residues. The CDR3 region has the DNA TGTGCCACCAGTGATTCCTGGGACAGGCGAATCACCGGGGAGCTGTTTTTT. Protein product: CATSDSWDRRITGELFF.

CDR3 sequence (DNA): TGTGCCACCAGCAGAGAGGGGGGGACGGACGTCTATGGCTACACCTTC. Its translation is CATSREGGTDVYGYTF. The V gene is TRBV15, the J gene TRBJ1-2, with D perhaps TRBD1 (5 bases). Germline V gene data show CDR1 as LNHNV and CDR2 as YYDKDF (reference sequence). This CDR3 spans 16 amino acids. Trimming pared 0 bases from V and 4 bases from J, leaving 15 bases between.

The V gene is TRBV2, the J gene TRBJ2-7; 7 bases are shared with TRBD2. Looked up from germline, CDR1 is SNHLY and CDR2 is FYNNEI. The CDR3 consists of 13 residues. After removal of 10 bases from V and 2 bases from J, the junction contained 8 bases not matched to a gene. This CDR3 reads CAILGGKTYEQYF. The DNA of the CDR3 is TGTGCCATTTTGGGGGGGAAGACCTACGAGCAGTACTTC. The variable domain in full, with the rest retrieved from reference TRBV2 and TRBJ2-7, is EPEVTQTPSHQVTQMGQEVILRCVPISNHLYFYWYRQILGQKVEFLVSFYNNEISEKSEIFDDQFSVERPDGSNFTLKIRSTKLEDSAMYFCAILGGKTYEQYFGPGTRLTVT.

A few counts support this clone. The V and J genes are TRBV6-4 and TRBJ2-1; 13 nucleotides align to TRBD2. Trimming at V came to 4 bases and at J to 6 bases, leaving 0 bases not matched to a gene. The CDR3 extends over 14 amino acids. CDR1 is MRHNA and CDR2 is SNTAGT in the germline V gene. The CDR3: CASSGTSGSNEQFF. The CDR3 bases are TGTGCCAGCAGTGGGACTAGCGGGAGCAATGAGCAGTTCTTC.

The gene calls are TRBV5-1 and TRBJ1-4; TRBD1 aligns across 7 bases. The junction had 8 bases not matched to a gene; V was cut back by 4 bases and J by 2 bases. This CDR3 has 16 amino acids. Per the germline V gene, CDR1 is SGHRS and CDR2 is YFSETQ. CDR3 protein: CASSLEGGQTNEKLFF. The CDR3 DNA sequence: TGCGCCAGCAGCCTGGAAGGGGGACAGACTAATGAAAAACTGTTTTTT.

This chain connects TRBV7-2 to TRBJ1-5; no clear D gene. CDR3 length equals 14 residues. The germline CDR1 and CDR2 sequences are SGHTA and FQGNSA. The ends were cut back, 2 bases at V and 4 bases at J, with 9 bases in the middle. This CDR3 reads CASSLWAVNQPQHF. CDR3 coding DNA: TGTGCCAGCAGCTTATGGGCCGTGAATCAGCCCCAGCATTTT.

This sequence joins TRBV5-4 and TRBJ2-6; 7 nucleotides align to TRBD1. The V gene end was trimmed by 4 bases and the J gene end by 6 bases; junction bases not matched to a gene: 10. Germline lookup yields CDR1 SGHNT and CDR2 YYREEE (reference sequence). The CDR3 is 16 amino acids. Here the CDR3 DNA reads TGTGCCAGCAGCCAACTAGGACAGGCGGAGGCCAACGTCCTGACTTTC. Protein: CASSQLGQAEANVLTF.

The chain uses TRBV5-6 and TRBJ1-1, with D possibly being TRBD1 (5 bases). The CDR3 extends over 15 amino acids. Between the trimmed V and J ends, which lost 0 bases and 5 bases, there was a span of 14 bases. Germline CDR1 reads SGHDT; CDR2 reads YYEEEE. The CDR3 loop is CASSLVWGVVTEAFF. In DNA, the CDR3 is TGTGCCAGCAGCTTGGTATGGGGGGTAGTAACTGAAGCTTTCTTT.

The gene calls are TRBV7-2 and TRBJ2-1, with a possible D match to TRBD2 (6 bases). Trimming took 0 bases from V and 9 from J, leaving 12 bases between them. This CDR3 contains 14 residues. Germline lookup yields CDR1 SGHTA and CDR2 FQGNSA. This CDR3 is CASSLALAYGEQFF. The CDR3 coding sequence is TGTGCCAGCAGCTTAGCGCTAGCGTATGGTGAGCAGTTCTTC.

The chain recombines TRBV15 with TRBJ2-1; possible D gene TRBD1, 6 bases. This CDR3 is 15 amino acids long. Trimming removed 3 bases at V and 5 bases at J, with 14 bases between. Germline values: CDR1 LNHNV, CDR2 YYDKDF (reference sequence). This chain's CDR3 is CATSRRRQENNEQFF. The CDR3 DNA reads as TGTGCCACCAGCAGGCGGAGACAGGAAAACAATGAGCAGTTCTTC.

The chain uses TRBV5-1 and TRBJ2-5, with D possibly being TRBD2 (5 bases). Germline-derived CDR1 and CDR2 are SGHRS and YFSETQ. V gave up 0 bases and J gave up 5 bases, with 8 bases separating them. The length of the CDR3 is 13 residues. The CDR3 sequence is CASSLGPGETQYF. The CDR3 DNA sequence: TGCGCCAGCAGCTTGGGTCCGGGGGAGACCCAGTACTTC.

V usage is TRBV6-5 and J usage is TRBJ1-4; D is perhaps TRBD1 (5 bases). The V and J ends lost 2 bases and 8 bases respectively, with 12 bases between them. From germline, CDR1 is MNHEY and CDR2 SVGAGI. The CDR3 totals 14 residues. The CDR3 nucleotides read TGTGCCAGCAGTTACAATCAGGGAAGGGAAAAACTGTTTTTT. Amino acid sequence: CASSYNQGREKLFF.

This chain joins TRBV4-3 and TRBJ1-2; D is possibly TRBD1 (5 bases). V was trimmed by 3 bases and J by 8 bases, leaving 16 bases between them. CDR3 length equals 14 residues. The germline gives CDR1 LGHNA, CDR2 YSLEER. DNA for the CDR3: TGCGCCAGCAGCCAGGATCGGCAGGGCCCCGGCTACACCTTC. It yields the protein CASSQDRQGPGYTF.

The CDR3 region is CATQPPGQDAISPQHF. The CDR3 DNA is TGTGCCACTCAGCCTCCGGGACAGGATGCAATCAGCCCCCAGCATTTT. The J gene is TRBJ1-5, the V gene TRBV24-1, with 8 bases identical to TRBD1. The CDR3 is 16 amino acids. V was pared by 10 bases and J by 10 bases, with 20 bases of the junction left unmatched. The V gene's germline CDR1 is KGHDR and CDR2 SFDVKD.

This chain joins TRBV7-6 and TRBJ2-5; 13 bases align to TRBD2. The CDR3 is made up of 17 amino acids. The V gene end was trimmed by 2 bases and the J gene end by 4 bases; junction bases not matched to a gene: 7. Germline CDR1 SGHVS, CDR2 FNYEAQ. The CDR3 here is CASSLTRTSGSTETQYF. CDR3 DNA: TGTGCCAGCAGCTTAACAAGGACTAGCGGGAGCACAGAGACCCAGTACTTC.

The chain couples TRBV19 to TRBJ2-1; 8 nucleotides line up with TRBD2. The CDR3 sequence is 15 residues long. Germline-derived CDR1 and CDR2 are LNHDA and SQIVND (reference sequence). V was pared by 5 bases and J by 8 bases, with 11 bases of the junction left unmatched. The CDR3 is CASSGTGTRFDEQFF. Here the CDR3 DNA reads TGTGCCAGTAGTGGGACCGGGACTAGATTCGATGAGCAGTTCTTC.

The chain carries TRBV25-1 and TRBJ1-6; no firm D call. The V gene's germline CDR1 is MGHDK and CDR2 SYGVNS. CDR3 length: 13 amino acids. V was cut by 1 base and J by 11 bases, with 9 bases left in between. The CDR3 is CASSESGIAPLHF. The CDR3, as DNA: TGTGCCAGCAGTGAATCAGGAATCGCACCCCTCCACTTT.

The rearrangement links TRBV19 to TRBJ1-4, with unresolved D. This CDR3 comprises 15 residues. Trimming stripped 1 base from V and 8 bases from J, with 14 bases between. The germline gives CDR1 LNHDA, CDR2 SQIVND (reference sequence). The CDR3 is CASSIVYGMREKLFF. CDR3 sequence (DNA): TGTGCCAGTAGTATAGTTTACGGGATGCGGGAAAAACTGTTTTTT.